The 7 T cell receptor beta chains presented below share a single source sample, sequenced in a study of radiotherapy plus CTLA-4 blockade in lung cancer (dated by TCRdb to about 2018). The method behind the library was the immunoSEQ multiplex PCR assay. This immuneACCESS table, as held by TCRdb, lists in-frame sequences with V and J called but not all clones. Of the missing ones, under half trace to an unresolved V gene in checked studies; the others have no known cause. For this sample the table gives just over 35,000 clones, of which 75% to 90% were detected only once. The top ten clones comprise 5.8% of the sample. Source: peripheral blood, taken from a patient treated with radiotherapy plus ipilimumab. These receptors all stem from a human donor with non-small cell lung cancer who had stable disease on radiotherapy plus ipilimumab.

The rearrangement uses TRBV18 and TRBJ2-1; 8 bases map to TRBD2. The CDR3 covers 15 residues. The V and J ends lost 6 bases and 5 bases, in that order; junction bases with no gene match: 9. CDR1 and CDR2 (germline): KGHSH, LQKENI. CDR3 DNA sequence: TGTGCCAGCTCCCCCGGGACTAGTGCCAACAATGAGCAGTTCTTC. Protein sequence: CASSPGTSANNEQFF.

The CDR3 sequence is CSASPNYGYTF. In DNA, the CDR3 is TGCAGTGCATCCCCGAACTATGGCTACACCTTC. The genes are TRBV20-1 and TRBJ1-2; D remains unclear. The length of the CDR3 is 11 residues. Germline values: CDR1 DFQATT, CDR2 SNEGSKA (reference sequence). V was trimmed by 6 bases and J by 2 bases, leaving 7 bases between them.

The chain is built from TRBV2 and TRBJ2-1; D gene uncertain. This CDR3 is 11 amino acids long. V lost 6 bases and J 2 bases, leaving 2 bases between the germline ends. Germline V gene data show CDR1 as SNHLY and CDR2 as FYNNEI. CDR3: CASSAYNEQFF. CDR3 in DNA: TGTGCCAGCAGCGCCTACAATGAGCAGTTCTTC.

V and J are TRBV7-9 and TRBJ2-6, with 7 positions matching TRBD1. With 5 bases clipped from V and 2 bases from J, the junction kept 6 bases outside the gene matches. Germline V gene lookup returns CDR1 SEHNR and CDR2 FQNEAQ (reference sequence). There are 16 residues in the CDR3. The CDR3 region is CASSATGTPGANVLTF. The CDR3 coding sequence is TGTGCCAGCAGCGCGACAGGGACCCCTGGGGCCAACGTCCTGACTTTC.

The chain joins TRBV7-2 to TRBJ2-1; 9 bases are shared with TRBD2. V shed 5 bases and J 5 bases; nucleotides not matched to a gene: 7. Germline CDR1 and CDR2: SGHTA and FQGNSA. The CDR3 is made up of 15 amino acids. CDR3 bases: TGTGCCAGCAGCACAAATAGCGGGAGCCACAATGAGCAGTTCTTC. This translates into CASSTNSGSHNEQFF.

The V call is TRBV28, the J call TRBJ1-5, with D unclear. Germline CDR1 reads MDHEN; CDR2 reads SYDVKM. V lost 6 bases and J 2 bases, leaving 5 bases between the germline ends. The CDR3 is made up of 12 amino acids. The CDR3, as DNA: TGTGCCAGCAGCGGGGGCAATCAGCCCCAGCATTTT. It is translated as CASSGGNQPQHF.

This clone has only one observation. CDR3 nucleotides: TGCGCCAGCAGCTTGGCTCGGGACAGGACTTTTAAAGAGACCCAGTACTTC. Amino acid sequence: CASSLARDRTFKETQYF. This rearrangement joins TRBV5-1 to TRBJ2-5, with 8 positions matching TRBD1. The CDR3 sequence is 17 residues long. Trimming at V came to 0 bases and at J to 3 bases, leaving 10 bases not matched to a gene. CDR1 and CDR2 from the germline V gene are SGHRS and YFSETQ.